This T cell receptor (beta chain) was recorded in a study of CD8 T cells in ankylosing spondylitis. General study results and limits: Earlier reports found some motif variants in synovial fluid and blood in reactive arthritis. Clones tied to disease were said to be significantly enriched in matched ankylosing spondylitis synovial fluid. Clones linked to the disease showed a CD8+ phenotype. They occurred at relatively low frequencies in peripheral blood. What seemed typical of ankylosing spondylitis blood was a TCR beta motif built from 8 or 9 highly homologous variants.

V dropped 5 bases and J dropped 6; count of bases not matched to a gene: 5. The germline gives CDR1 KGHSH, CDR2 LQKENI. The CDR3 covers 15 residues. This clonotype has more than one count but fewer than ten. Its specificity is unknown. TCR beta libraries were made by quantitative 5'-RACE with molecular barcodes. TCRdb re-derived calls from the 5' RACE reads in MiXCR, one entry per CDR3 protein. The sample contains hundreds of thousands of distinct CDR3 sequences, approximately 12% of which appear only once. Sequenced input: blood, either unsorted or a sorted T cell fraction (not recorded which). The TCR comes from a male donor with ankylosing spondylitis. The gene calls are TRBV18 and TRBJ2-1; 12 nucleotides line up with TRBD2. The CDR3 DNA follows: TGTGCCAGCTCAGCGACTAGCGGGAGTTTCAATGAGCAGTTCTTC. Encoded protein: CASSATSGSFNEQFF.